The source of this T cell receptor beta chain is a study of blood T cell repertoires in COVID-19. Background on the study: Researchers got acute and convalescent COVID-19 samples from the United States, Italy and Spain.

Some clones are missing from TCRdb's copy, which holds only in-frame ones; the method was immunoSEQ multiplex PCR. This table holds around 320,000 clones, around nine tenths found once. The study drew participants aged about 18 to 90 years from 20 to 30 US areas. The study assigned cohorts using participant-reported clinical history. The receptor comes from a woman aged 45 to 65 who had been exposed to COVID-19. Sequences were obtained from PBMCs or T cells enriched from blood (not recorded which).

CDR3 in amino acids: CASTISQGPVYEQYF. CDR3 sequence (DNA): TGTGCCAGCACTATCTCACAGGGGCCTGTCTACGAGCAGTACTTC. The chain has TRBV11-2 and TRBJ2-7; TRBD1 aligns across 7 bases. This CDR3 is built from 15 residues. Germline V lookup: CDR1 SGHAT, CDR2 FQNNGV. V was clipped by 7 bases and J by 3 bases; unmatched bases: 12.